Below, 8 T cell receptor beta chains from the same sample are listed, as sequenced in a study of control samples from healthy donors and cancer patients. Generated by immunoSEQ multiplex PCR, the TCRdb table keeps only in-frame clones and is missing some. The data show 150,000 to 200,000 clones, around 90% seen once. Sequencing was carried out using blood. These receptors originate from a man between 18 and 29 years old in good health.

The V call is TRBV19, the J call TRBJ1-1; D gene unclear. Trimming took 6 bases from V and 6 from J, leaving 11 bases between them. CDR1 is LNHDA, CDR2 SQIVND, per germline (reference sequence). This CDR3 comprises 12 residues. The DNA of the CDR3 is TGTGCCAGTAGCCTGGGTCTCGCTGAAGCTTTCTTT. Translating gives CASSLGLAEAFF. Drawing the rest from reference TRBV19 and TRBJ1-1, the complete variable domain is DGGITQSPKYLFRKEGQNVTLSCEQNLNHDAMYWYRQDPGQGLRLIYYSQIVNDFQKGDIAEGYSVSREKKESFPLTVTSAQKNPTAFYLCASSLGLAEAFFGQGTRLTVV.

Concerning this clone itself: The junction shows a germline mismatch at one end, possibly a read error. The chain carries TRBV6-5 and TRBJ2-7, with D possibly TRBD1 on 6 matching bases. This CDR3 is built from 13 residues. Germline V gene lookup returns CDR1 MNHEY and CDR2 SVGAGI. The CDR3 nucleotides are TGTGCCAGCAGAACAGGGAGCTCCTACGGGCAGTACTTC. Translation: CASRTGSSYGQYF.

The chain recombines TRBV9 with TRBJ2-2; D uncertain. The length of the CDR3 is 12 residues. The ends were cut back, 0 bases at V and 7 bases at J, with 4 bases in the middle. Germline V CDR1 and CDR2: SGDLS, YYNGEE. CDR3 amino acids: CASSVGIGELFF. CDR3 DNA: TGTGCCAGCAGCGTAGGGATCGGGGAGCTGTTTTTT. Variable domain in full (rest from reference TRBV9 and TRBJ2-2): DSGVTQTPKHLITATGQRVTLRCSPRSGDLSVYWYQQSLDQGLQFLIQYYNGEERAKGNILERFSAQQFPDLHSELNLSSLELGDSALYFCASSVGIGELFFGEGSRLTVL.

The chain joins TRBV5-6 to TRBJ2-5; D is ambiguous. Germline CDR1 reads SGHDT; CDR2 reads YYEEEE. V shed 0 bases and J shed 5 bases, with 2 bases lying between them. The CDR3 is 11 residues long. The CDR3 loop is CASSLEETQYF. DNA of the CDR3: TGTGCCAGCAGCTTGGAGGAGACCCAGTACTTC.

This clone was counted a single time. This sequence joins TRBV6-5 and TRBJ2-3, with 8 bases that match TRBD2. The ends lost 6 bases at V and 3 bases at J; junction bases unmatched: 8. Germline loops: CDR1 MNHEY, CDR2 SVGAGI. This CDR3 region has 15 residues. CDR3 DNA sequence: TGTGCCAGCAGGATGGAGGCGGGGGGTACAGATACGCAGTATTTT. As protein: CASRMEAGGTDTQYF.

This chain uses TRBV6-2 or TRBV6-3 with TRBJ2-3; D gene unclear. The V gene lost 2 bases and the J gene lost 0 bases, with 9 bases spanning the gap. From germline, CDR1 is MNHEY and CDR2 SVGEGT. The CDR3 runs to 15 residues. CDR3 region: CASSYVGFSTDTQYF. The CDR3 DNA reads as TGTGCCAGCAGTTACGTCGGCTTTAGCACAGATACGCAGTATTTT.

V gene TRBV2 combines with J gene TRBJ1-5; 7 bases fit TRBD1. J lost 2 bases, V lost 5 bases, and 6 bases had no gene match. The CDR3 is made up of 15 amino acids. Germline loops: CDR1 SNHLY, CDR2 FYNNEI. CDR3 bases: TGTGCCAGCAGTTCTGACAGGGTTGGCAATCAGCCCCAGCATTTT. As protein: CASSSDRVGNQPQHF.

This CDR3 reads CASSLLDGTDYGYTF. CDR3 coding DNA: TGTGCCAGCAGCTTGCTGGACGGAACAGACTATGGCTACACCTTC. This rearrangement joins TRBV5-6 to TRBJ1-2; no reliable D call. CDR3 size: 15 residues. Germline CDR1 and CDR2: SGHDT and YYEEEE. V was pared by 1 base and J by 3 bases, with 13 bases between.